One sample yielded the 10 T cell receptor beta chains listed below, sequenced in a study of shared clonotypes between healthy human individuals. Assay used: immunoSEQ multiplex PCR; TCRdb lists only in-frame clones, some missing. The sample records some 2,000,000 clones, 95% being singletons. Input material: naive CD4+ T cells sorted from blood. Subset noted: CD45RA+ positively selected. Receptors were obtained from a man in his late teens or twenties in good health.

The chain uses TRBV19 and TRBJ2-3, with D maybe TRBD2 (6 bases). CDR1 is LNHDA, CDR2 SQIVND, per germline (reference sequence). V was shortened by 5 bases and J by 2 bases, with 11 bases between the two germline ends. The CDR3 is made up of 14 amino acids. CDR3 nucleotides: TGTGCCAGTAGTGAGACTAGGCCCACAGATACGCAGTATTTT. It is translated as CASSETRPTDTQYF.

The V and J genes are TRBV29-1 and TRBJ1-5; a possible D gene is TRBD1 (5 bases). V was clipped by 6 bases and J by 8 bases, with 11 bases between them. Germline V gives CDR1 SQVTM, CDR2 ANQGSEA. This CDR3 is built from 11 residues. CDR3 amino acids: CSVGASEPQHF. In nucleotides, the CDR3 is TGCAGCGTCGGGGCCAGCGAGCCCCAGCATTTT. The complete variable domain, with remaining parts taken from reference TRBV29-1 and TRBJ1-5, reads SAVISQKPSRDICQRGTSLTIQCQVDSQVTMMFWYRQQPGQSLTLIATANQGSEATYESGFVIDKFPISRPNLTFSTLTVSNMSPEDSSIYLCSVGASEPQHFGDGTRLSIL.

J is TRBJ1-2 and V is TRBV9; possible D gene TRBD1, 6 bases. CDR3 length: 14 residues. Germline V gives CDR1 SGDLS, CDR2 YYNGEE. The V end lost 5 bases, the J end lost 4 bases, and 15 bases lay between the germline ends. CDR3 bases: TGTGCCAGCAGTCCAGATACAGGGACCTATGGCTACACCTTC. It is translated as CASSPDTGTYGYTF.

V gene TRBV29-1 combines with J gene TRBJ2-5; possible D gene TRBD2, 6 bases. Trimming removed 7 bases from V and 5 bases from J, with 17 bases in between. CDR1 and CDR2 (germline): SQVTM, ANQGSEA. The CDR3 has 13 residues. The CDR3 DNA follows: TGCAGCGCTGCGGGAAGCGGGTGGGAGACCCAGTACTTC. This gives the protein CSAAGSGWETQYF.

The chain recombines TRBV6-5 with TRBJ2-7; maybe TRBD1 (6 bases). This CDR3 has 15 amino acids. V dropped 0 bases and J dropped 2 bases, with 11 bases sitting between them. In germline, CDR1 is MNHEY, CDR2 SVGAGI. The CDR3 nucleotides read TGTGCCAGCAGTTACTCACAGGGAAGGACCTACGAGCAGTACTTC. Amino acid sequence: CASSYSQGRTYEQYF.

V gene TRBV5-5 combines with J gene TRBJ2-5; 10 nucleotides agree with TRBD2. The junction had 3 bases not matched to a gene; V was cut back by 1 base and J by 3 bases. Germline lookup yields CDR1 SGHKS and CDR2 YYEKEE (reference sequence). CDR3 length equals 15 residues. CDR3 sequence (DNA): TGTGCCAGCAGCTTGCGGACTAGCGGTGAAGAGACCCAGTACTTC. Its translation: CASSLRTSGEETQYF.

This chain links TRBV4-3 with TRBJ1-1, with D perhaps matching TRBD1 (5 bases). Germline lookup yields CDR1 LGHNA and CDR2 YSLEER. With 1 base removed from V and 5 bases from J, the gap between germline ends came to 17 bases. This CDR3 contains 16 residues. CDR3 sequence reads: CASSQVAGRVGTEAFF. In nucleotides, the CDR3 is TGCGCCAGCAGCCAAGTGGCTGGCAGGGTAGGGACTGAAGCTTTCTTT.

This clone showed up just once. The chain has TRBV6-5 and TRBJ2-7; D could derive from TRBD1 or TRBD2 (5 bases each). The CDR3 is made up of 14 amino acids. The V and J ends lost 2 bases and 6 bases respectively, with 14 bases between them. The germline V gene encodes CDR1 MNHEY and CDR2 SVGAGI. DNA for the CDR3: TGTGCCAGCAGTTACGGGGCGTCTGGAGGCGAGCAGTACTTC. Protein sequence: CASSYGASGGEQYF.

This chain links TRBV11-2 with TRBJ2-3, with 10 bases aligning to TRBD2. There are 15 residues in the CDR3. The J segment lost 2 bases and the V segment lost 6 bases, leaving 5 bases of the junction unmatched. Looked up from germline, CDR1 is SGHAT and CDR2 is FQNNGV. The DNA for the CDR3 is TGTGCCAGCAGACCGGGACTAGCGTCCACAGATACGCAGTATTTT. Its translation: CASRPGLASTDTQYF.

The chain employs TRBV30 and TRBJ1-2; no definite D call. The germline gives CDR1 GTSNPN, CDR2 SVGIG (reference sequence). There are 12 residues in the CDR3. The V and J ends lost 3 bases and 10 bases respectively, with 15 bases between them. In DNA form, the CDR3 reads TGTGCCTGGAGCACCTCCGGGAGGATCTACACCTTC. Protein: CAWSTSGRIYTF.